The 21 T cell receptor beta chains below come from one sample, sequenced in a study of T cells in Graves' hyperthyroidism and ophthalmopathy. The source material, RNA transcripts, was used to amplify TCR beta CDR3 regions. The HTBI primer set drove a first-round RT-PCR of the TCR CDR3. TCRdb called the multiplex PCR reads again in MiXCR, with one record for every CDR3 protein. Of hundreds of thousands of distinct CDR3 sequences listed, about 13% are singletons. The specimen was blood. Receptors were obtained from a woman aged 18 to 35 with Graves' hyperthyroidism.

V gene TRBV7-9 combines with J gene TRBJ1-1; the D gene is possibly TRBD1 (6 bases). Between the trimmed V and J ends, which lost 5 bases and 7 bases, there was a span of 17 bases. There are 14 residues in the CDR3. Germline V CDR1 and CDR2: SEHNR, FQNEAQ (reference sequence). The CDR3 nucleotides read TGTGCCAGCAGCCGCCGGGGGGCAGACTATGAAGCTTTCTTT. This encodes CASSRRGADYEAFF. Combining the CDR3 with reference TRBV7-9 and TRBJ1-1 gives the whole variable domain DTGVSQNPRHKITKRGQNVTFRCDPISEHNRLYWYRQTLGQGPEFLTYFQNEAQLEKSRLLSDRFSAERPKGSFSTLEIQRTEQGDSAMYLCASSRRGADYEAFFGQGTRLTVV.

This clonotype came up a few times. V and J are TRBV20-1 and TRBJ1-1; D is uncertain. The V end lost 1 base, the J end lost 7 bases, and 10 bases lay between the germline ends. Looked up from germline, CDR1 is DFQATT and CDR2 is SNEGSKA (reference sequence). The CDR3 is 12 residues long. The CDR3 protein is CSARGDGFEAFF. The CDR3 DNA sequence: TGCAGTGCTAGAGGCGACGGATTTGAAGCTTTCTTT.

This clonotype was recorded many times. V is TRBV10-3 and J is TRBJ1-1; TRBD1 might be the D (5 bases). The V gene lost 6 bases and the J gene lost 2 bases, with 13 bases spanning the gap. The CDR3 runs 14 residues. CDR1 is ENHRY and CDR2 is SYGVKD in the germline V gene. The CDR3 loop is CAIRPGDRNTEAFF. Here the CDR3 DNA reads TGTGCCATCAGGCCGGGGGATAGAAACACTGAAGCTTTCTTT.

This clonotype was recorded at least ten times. This chain joins TRBV11-2 and TRBJ2-1; 14 positions agree with TRBD2. This CDR3 is built from 21 residues. V shed 4 bases, J shed 9 bases, and the junction held 23 bases outside the gene matches. CDR1 and CDR2 (germline): SGHAT, FQNNGV. The CDR3 spells CASSSFQGQDRLAGGISEQFF. The DNA of the CDR3 is TGTGCCAGCAGCTCCTTTCAGGGGCAGGACCGACTAGCGGGAGGGATCAGTGAGCAGTTCTTC.

The chain employs TRBV18 and TRBJ1-3; TRBD1 agrees at 7 bases. This CDR3 is 16 amino acids long. Germline trimming cut 0 bases from V and 1 base from J; bases unmatched to any gene: 3. In germline, CDR1 is KGHSH, CDR2 LQKENI. For the CDR3, the DNA is TGTGCCAGCTCACCACCGACGACAGGGTCTGGAAACACCATATATTTT. Translating it yields CASSPPTTGSGNTIYF. Filled out from reference TRBV18 and TRBJ1-3, the complete variable domain reads NAGVMQNPRHLVRRRGQEARLRCSPMKGHSHVYWYRQLPEEGLKFMVYLQKENIIDESGMPKERFSAEFPKEGPSILRIQQVVRGDSAAYFCASSPPTTGSGNTIYFGEGSWLTVV.

This clonotype was counted ten times or more. This chain connects TRBV15 to TRBJ2-1, with 9 nucleotides matching TRBD1. The length of the CDR3 is 15 residues. V shed 4 bases and J 5 bases; nucleotides not matched to a gene: 6. Germline V CDR1 and CDR2: LNHNV, YYDKDF (reference sequence). This chain's CDR3 is CATSNQGQGDNEQFF. CDR3 bases: TGTGCCACCAGCAATCAGGGACAGGGAGACAATGAGCAGTTCTTC.

This clonotype was detected many times. The chain is built from TRBV19 and TRBJ1-5; 7 bases line up with TRBD1. Per germline, CDR1 LNHDA and CDR2 SQIVND (reference sequence). V trimming: 5 bases; J trimming: 4 bases; junction bases outside the gene matches: 11. The length of the CDR3 is 16 residues. The CDR3 reads CASSLKPGQLNQPQHF. CDR3 nucleotides: TGTGCCAGTAGTTTAAAACCGGGACAGCTAAATCAGCCCCAGCATTTT. The whole variable domain, remainder taken from reference TRBV19 and TRBJ1-5, is DGGITQSPKYLFRKEGQNVTLSCEQNLNHDAMYWYRQDPGQGLRLIYYSQIVNDFQKGDIAEGYSVSREKKESFPLTVTSAQKNPTAFYLCASSLKPGQLNQPQHFGDGTRLSIL.

Only a few counts were recorded for this clonotype. The chain recombines TRBV19 with TRBJ1-5; D perhaps matches TRBD1 (6 bases). The germline gives CDR1 LNHDA, CDR2 SQIVND (reference sequence). The CDR3 spans 13 residues. Trimming shortened V by 7 bases and J by 7 bases, and 14 bases separated the two germline ends. The CDR3: CASTSRGYQPQHF. CDR3 sequence (DNA): TGTGCCAGTACCTCGAGGGGGTACCAGCCCCAGCATTTT.

The genes are TRBV27 and TRBJ2-7; maybe TRBD2 (6 bases). Germline-derived CDR1 and CDR2 are MNHEY and SMNVEV (reference sequence). This CDR3 is built from 15 residues. Trimming took 2 bases from V and 2 from J, leaving 13 bases between them. This chain's CDR3 is CASSLGGNGPYEQYF. CDR3 in DNA: TGTGCCAGCAGTTTAGGAGGGAATGGACCCTACGAGCAGTACTTC.

In its sample, this clonotype was seen many times. This chain links TRBV28 with TRBJ2-1; 11 bases are shared with TRBD1. CDR1 MDHEN and CDR2 SYDVKM come from the germline V gene. The CDR3 contains 17 residues. V lost 2 bases and J lost 12; bases outside the gene matches: 15. This chain's CDR3 is CASSLPHWRGQGGRQFF. The DNA for the CDR3 is TGTGCCAGCAGTTTACCGCATTGGCGGGGACAGGGGGGTCGGCAGTTCTTC. The full variable domain, rest sourced from reference TRBV28 and TRBJ2-1, is DVKVTQSSRYLVKRTGEKVFLECVQDMDHENMFWYRQDPGLGLRLIYFSYDVKMKEKGDIPEGYSVSREKKERFSLILESASTNQTSMYLCASSLPHWRGQGGRQFFGPGTRLTVL.

This clonotype was seen repeatedly, ten times or more. This sequence joins TRBV7-9 and TRBJ2-7; TRBD2 matches 7 bases. The germline gives CDR1 SEHNR, CDR2 FQNEAQ (reference sequence). J was trimmed by 3 bases and V by 4 bases; bases with no gene match: 6. This CDR3 comprises 14 residues. Here the CDR3 reads CASSYQRGDYEQYF. The CDR3 nucleotides are TGTGCCAGCAGCTATCAGCGGGGTGACTACGAGCAGTACTTC.

Ten or more counts support this clonotype. This rearrangement joins TRBV20-1 to TRBJ2-5, with D perhaps given as TRBD1 or TRBD2 (5 bases each). Germline assignment: CDR1 DFQATT and CDR2 SNEGSKA (reference sequence). The CDR3 sequence is 15 residues long. With 1 base removed from V and 2 bases from J, the gap between germline ends came to 14 bases. CDR3 region: CSARVGTSAQETQYF. For the CDR3, the DNA is TGCAGTGCTAGAGTGGGGACCTCAGCACAAGAGACCCAGTACTTC.

This clonotype was recorded at least ten times. V usage is TRBV6-1 and J usage is TRBJ2-3; 10 bases are shared with TRBD2. The V gene's germline CDR1 is MNHNS and CDR2 SASEGT. J gave up 8 bases and V 3 bases, and 14 bases lay outside the gene matches. This CDR3 region has 17 residues. In DNA, the CDR3 is TGTGCCAGCAGTGACACCGGAGTAGCGGGGGGTGGCGGTACGCAGTATTTT. Protein: CASSDTGVAGGGGTQYF.

With regard to this clonotype: A much larger clone lies one base from this, so it may be a read error. The rearrangement uses TRBV5-1 and TRBJ1-1; no reliable D call. Germline V lookup: CDR1 SGHRS, CDR2 YFSETQ. This CDR3 is built from 13 residues. As DNA, the CDR3 is TGCGCCAGCAGCTTGGGGTCCTACACTGGAGCTTTCTTT. Its translation: CASSLGSYTGAFF.

This clonotype was picked up many times. V gene TRBV28 combines with J gene TRBJ2-1; possible D gene TRBD1, 6 bases. V was shortened by 4 bases and J by 10 bases, with 20 bases between the two germline ends. CDR3 length: 15 residues. Germline CDR1 reads MDHEN; CDR2 reads SYDVKM. The CDR3 DNA reads TGTGCCAGCAGTTGGCTTGGAAGGGACATTCGGGAGCAGTTCTTC. Translation: CASSWLGRDIREQFF.

This clonotype was seen a few times. The V gene is TRBV7-8, the J gene TRBJ2-1, with D possibly matching TRBD2 (5 bases). The germline V gene has CDR1 SGHVS and CDR2 FQNEAQ. The ends were cut back, 3 bases at V and 0 bases at J, with 9 bases in the middle. The CDR3 extends over 15 amino acids. The CDR3 coding sequence is TGTGCCAGCAGCTTCGGGGTTGCCTCCTACAATGAGCAGTTCTTC. Protein sequence: CASSFGVASYNEQFF.

This chain connects TRBV27 to TRBJ2-1; 9 positions match TRBD2. V shed 6 bases and J 11 bases; nucleotides not matched to a gene: 11. Germline V lookup: CDR1 MNHEY, CDR2 SMNVEV (reference sequence). The CDR3 covers 14 residues. The CDR3 sequence is CASSRGGGGPQQFF. For the CDR3, the DNA is TGTGCCAGCAGCCGCGGGGGGGGGGGCCCTCAGCAGTTCTTC.

This clonotype came up a few times. The CDR3 region has the DNA TGTGCCAGCAGCCGATTAGGAACAGAGTACGTTAACACCGGGGAGCTGTTTTTT. It translates to CASSRLGTEYVNTGELFF. The chain is built from TRBV7-3 and TRBJ2-2, with unresolved D. The CDR3 consists of 18 residues. Looked up from germline, CDR1 is SGHTA and CDR2 is FQGTGA. V dropped 5 bases and J dropped 2 bases, with 21 bases sitting between them.

This clonotype was seen many times. The genes are TRBV11-1 and TRBJ2-7; D call uncertain. Germline V gene data show CDR1 as SGHAT and CDR2 as FQDESV (reference sequence). V shed 1 base and J shed 7 bases, with 14 bases lying between them. The CDR3 spans 14 residues. The CDR3: CASSLVSGPGEQYF. CDR3 bases: TGTGCCAGCAGCTTAGTGTCAGGACCGGGTGAGCAGTACTTC.

As to this clonotype: A read error may be the cause here, since a much bigger clone is one base away. The chain recombines TRBV5-1 with TRBJ2-1; 9 bases are a match to TRBD2. The length of the CDR3 is 16 residues. The germline V gene encodes CDR1 SGHRS and CDR2 YFSETQ. CDR3 in amino acids: CASSLAGGRVYNEQLF. The CDR3 nucleotides read TGCGCCAGCAGCTTGGCCGGCGGGAGGGTCTACAATGAGCAGCTCTTC.

The V and J genes are TRBV20-1 and TRBJ2-3, with TRBD2 as a possible D gene (5 bases). The CDR3 has 14 amino acids. CDR1 and CDR2 from the germline V gene are DFQATT and SNEGSKA (reference sequence). V was clipped by 3 bases and J by 5 bases, with 15 bases between them. CDR3: CSASLVRSGDTQYF. The CDR3 nucleotides are TGCAGTGCTAGTTTGGTTAGAAGCGGAGATACGCAGTATTTT.